This T cell receptor beta chain was identified in a study of PD-1 blockade in classical Hodgkin lymphoma. Background on the study: It was nivolumab at 3 mg/kg, given intravenously every 2 weeks, that patients received.

TCRdb's table, derived via immunoSEQ multiplex PCR, lists solely in-frame clones and lacks some. The repertoire includes about 96,000 clones, about 92% of them detected once, and approximately 2% sits in the top ten. Study-level points and caveats: It was reported that newly diagnosed patients had less baseline TCR diversity than healthy donors.

Time point indicated: cycle 4 day 1 (C4D1), after six to seven weeks of nivolumab. With no exception, relapse followed autologous stem cell transplantation in all patients, and brentuximab vedotin exposure varied. This clone was seen only a few times. Its specificity is not known. Germline CDR1 reads MDHEN; CDR2 reads SYDVKM. This CDR3 has 12 amino acids. The germline V and J ends were trimmed by 8 bases and 7 bases, with 14 bases remaining between them. This receptor was taken from a human donor with classical Hodgkin lymphoma. The specimen was peripheral blood mononuclear cells (PBMCs), collected before the fourth cycle of nivolumab. V gene TRBV28 combines with J gene TRBJ1-2, with a tentative D call TRBD1 (6 bases). The CDR3 bases are TGTGCCAGCTATACAGGGTTTGGTGGCTACACCTTC. Its protein is CASYTGFGGYTF.